This T cell receptor (beta chain) was captured in a study of T cells in Graves' hyperthyroidism and ophthalmopathy. Stable disease denoted Graves' hyperthyroidism without ophthalmopathy progression within 18 months. Uncontrolled infections, other autoimmune diseases, pregnancy or lactation led to exclusion of patients. On the basis of clinical symptoms, serum thyroxine and TRAb, thyroid ultrasound and orbital computed tomography, diagnoses were made. Only a few counts were recorded for this clonotype. The target antigen is unknown. After removal of 1 base from V and 5 bases from J, the junction contained 8 bases not matched to a gene. The CDR3 spans 17 residues. Germline CDR1 and CDR2: MGHRA and YSYEKL. The study, taken as a whole, reports: Appearing also in blood were most of the thyroid clonotypes expanded above 0.001.

RNA transcripts yielded amplified TCR beta CDR3 regions. HTBI primers were the set used in a first-round RT-PCR of the TCR CDR3. TCRdb re-analysed the multiplex PCR reads in MiXCR, keeping a single row per CDR3 protein. The table includes around 440,000 distinct CDR3 sequences, approximately 15% detected once. The specimen sequenced was blood. The gene calls are TRBV4-1 and TRBJ1-6, with TRBD1 matching over 7 bases. The clonotype originates from a woman aged 18-35 years with Graves' hyperthyroidism. The CDR3 spells CASSQGFDRAHNSPLHF. The CDR3 coding sequence is TGCGCCAGCAGCCAAGGATTCGACAGGGCTCATAATTCACCCCTCCACTTT.